This T cell receptor beta chain was captured by sequencing in a study of OX40 agonist ivuxolimab in advanced cancers. General study results and limits: At 0.1 to 3.0 mg/kg, clonal expansion of CD4+ and CD8+ blood T cells had occurred by week 6. Clonal expansion in partial responders at 0.1-3.0 mg/kg ranked among the lowest.

Comments on this clone: The antigen remains unidentified.

Germline CDR1 is SEHNR and CDR2 is FQNEAQ (reference sequence). Deletions cut 5 bases from V and 1 base from J, with 8 bases between. The CDR3 length is 13 residues. Repertoires were generated with immunoSEQ multiplex PCR, while TCRdb's copy carries only in-frame clones and drops some. The table has around 68,000 clones, approximately 81% seen once. The V call is TRBV7-9, the J call TRBJ1-1, with a tentative D call TRBD1 (5 bases). This clonotype originated in an adult with an advanced solid tumor such as melanoma, head and neck, liver or kidney cancer. The material was CD4+ or CD8+ T cells sorted from blood, obtained in a trial of the OX40 agonist ivuxolimab. The CDR3 DNA sequence: TGTGCCAGCAGCCAGGGACGGAACACTGAAGCTTTCTTT. Translated: CASSQGRNTEAFF.